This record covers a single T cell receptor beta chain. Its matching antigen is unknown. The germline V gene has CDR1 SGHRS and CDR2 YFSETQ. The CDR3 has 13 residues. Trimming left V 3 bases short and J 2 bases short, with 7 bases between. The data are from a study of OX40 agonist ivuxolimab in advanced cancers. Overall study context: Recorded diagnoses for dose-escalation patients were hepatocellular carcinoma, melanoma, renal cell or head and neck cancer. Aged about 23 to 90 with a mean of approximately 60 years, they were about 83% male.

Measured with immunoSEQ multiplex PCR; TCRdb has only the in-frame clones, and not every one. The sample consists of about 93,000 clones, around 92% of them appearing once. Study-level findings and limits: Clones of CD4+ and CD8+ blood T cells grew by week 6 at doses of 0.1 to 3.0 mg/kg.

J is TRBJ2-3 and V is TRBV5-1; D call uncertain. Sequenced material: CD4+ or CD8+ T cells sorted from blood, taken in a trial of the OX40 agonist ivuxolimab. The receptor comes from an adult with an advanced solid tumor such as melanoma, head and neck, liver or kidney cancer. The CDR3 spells CASSSANTDTQYF. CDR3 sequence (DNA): TGCGCCAGCAGCTCGGCAAACACAGATACGCAGTATTTT.